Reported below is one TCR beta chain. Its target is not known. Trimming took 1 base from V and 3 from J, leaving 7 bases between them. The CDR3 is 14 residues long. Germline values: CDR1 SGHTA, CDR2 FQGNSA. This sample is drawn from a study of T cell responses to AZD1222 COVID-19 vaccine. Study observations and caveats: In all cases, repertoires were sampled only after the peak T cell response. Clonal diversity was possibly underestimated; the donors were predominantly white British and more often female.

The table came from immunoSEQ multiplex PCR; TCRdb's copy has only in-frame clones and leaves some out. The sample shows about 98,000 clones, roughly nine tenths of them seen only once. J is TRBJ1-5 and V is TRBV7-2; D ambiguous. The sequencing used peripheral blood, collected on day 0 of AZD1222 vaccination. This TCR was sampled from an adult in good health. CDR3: CASSLGQINQPQHF. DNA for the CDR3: TGTGCCAGCAGCTTAGGGCAGATCAATCAGCCCCAGCATTTT. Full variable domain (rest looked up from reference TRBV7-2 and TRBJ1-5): GAGVSQSPSNKVTEKGKDVELRCDPISGHTALYWYRQSLGQGLEFLIYFQGNSAPDKSGLPSDRFSAERTGGSVSTLTIQRTQQEDSAVYLCASSLGQINQPQHFGDGTRLSIL.